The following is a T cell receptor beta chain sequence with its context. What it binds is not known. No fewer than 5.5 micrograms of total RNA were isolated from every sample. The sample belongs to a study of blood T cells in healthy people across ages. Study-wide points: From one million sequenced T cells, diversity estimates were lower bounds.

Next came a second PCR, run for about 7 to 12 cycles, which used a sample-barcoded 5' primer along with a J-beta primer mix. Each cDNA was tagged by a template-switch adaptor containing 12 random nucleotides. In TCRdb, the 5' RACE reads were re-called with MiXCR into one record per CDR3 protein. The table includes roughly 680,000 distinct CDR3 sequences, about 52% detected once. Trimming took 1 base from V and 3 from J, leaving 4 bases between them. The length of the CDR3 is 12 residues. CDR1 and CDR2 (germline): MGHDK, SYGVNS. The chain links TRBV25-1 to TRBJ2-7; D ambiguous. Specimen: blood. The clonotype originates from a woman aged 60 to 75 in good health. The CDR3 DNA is TGTGCCAGCAGTGAATTTGTCTACGAGCAGTACTTC. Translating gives CASSEFVYEQYF.